A single sample gave rise to the 9 T cell receptor beta chains below, sequenced in a study of blood T cell repertoires in COVID-19 (dated by TCRdb to 2020 to 2021). Libraries were prepared through the immunoSEQ multiplex PCR assay. TCRdb carries this immuneACCESS record with in-frame sequences only. Its versions omit some clonotypes, under half of them owing to an unresolved V gene in the studies checked, with the rest unexplained. The sample profile shows some 180,000 clones; roughly 80% of them were found once. Approximately 7.8% of the sample rests with the top ten. The specimen sequenced was peripheral blood. These receptors were taken from an older woman with COVID-19, enrolled during active disease.

This rearrangement joins TRBV7-2 to TRBJ1-6; D uncertain. V lost 1 base and J lost 6, with 4 bases in between. This CDR3 contains 13 residues. Germline values: CDR1 SGHTA, CDR2 FQGNSA. The CDR3 sequence is CASSLVRNSPLHF. In nucleotides, the CDR3 is TGTGCCAGCAGCTTAGTCCGTAATTCACCCCTCCACTTT.

This chain connects TRBV5-4 to TRBJ1-2, with D unresolved. Germline CDR1 and CDR2: SGHNT and YYREEE (reference sequence). Trimming removed 4 bases from V and 4 bases from J, with 14 bases in between. This CDR3 is built from 14 residues. CDR3 DNA: TGTGCCAGCAGCCCCCGTGAGGTGCGCTATGGCTACACCTTC. Translation: CASSPREVRYGYTF.

The chain carries TRBV9 and TRBJ2-1; weak D call: TRBD1 (5 bases). V was clipped by 4 bases and J by 4 bases, with 9 bases between them. The germline CDR1 and CDR2 sequences are SGDLS and YYNGEE. There are 13 residues in the CDR3. CDR3 DNA: TGTGCCAGCAGCTACCAGGGTTACAATGAGCAGTTCTTC. Translated: CASSYQGYNEQFF.

The chain combines TRBV6-5 with TRBJ2-3; unclear D gene. Germline-derived CDR1 and CDR2 are MNHEY and SVGAGI. Trimming pared 5 bases from V and 2 bases from J, leaving 11 bases between. This CDR3 contains 14 residues. CDR3 loop: CASSIGDFTDTQYF. The CDR3 region has the DNA TGTGCCAGCAGTATAGGAGACTTCACAGATACGCAGTATTTT.

This clone was seen more than once but under ten times. The CDR3 DNA reads TGTGCCAGCAGCCAGGGGTTTAAGTCTGAAGCTTTCTTT. Protein sequence: CASSQGFKSEAFF. This chain links TRBV5-4 with TRBJ1-1; D is perhaps TRBD1 (6 bases). CDR1 is SGHNT, CDR2 YYREEE, per germline (reference sequence). Trimming left V 4 bases short and J 6 bases short, with 13 bases between. The CDR3 runs 13 residues. The whole variable domain, remainder taken from reference TRBV5-4 and TRBJ1-1, is ETGVTQSPTHLIKTRGQQVTLRCSSQSGHNTVSWYQQALGQGPQFIFQYYREEENGRGNFPPRFSGLQFPNYSSELNVNALELDDSALYLCASSQGFKSEAFFGQGTRLTVV.

The rearrangement links TRBV6-5 to TRBJ2-7; tentative D call: TRBD2 (5 bases). Germline values: CDR1 MNHEY, CDR2 SVGAGI. Between the trimmed V and J ends, which lost 10 bases and 6 bases, there was a span of 19 bases. CDR3 length: 13 amino acids. The CDR3 sequence: CATRRSNIAEQYF. CDR3 nucleotide sequence: TGTGCCACCCGGAGGAGTAACATTGCCGAGCAGTACTTC.

This clone was seen more than once but under ten times. The CDR3 DNA reads as TGTGCCAGCAGCCTCACCGGGACTAGCGGCTTCCAAGAGACCCAGTACTTC. Amino acids: CASSLTGTSGFQETQYF. The rearrangement links TRBV3-1 (or the pseudogene TRBV3-2) to TRBJ2-5; 11 bases agree with TRBD2. Trimming removed 4 bases from V and 1 base from J; junction bases left unmatched: 8. Per germline, CDR1 LGHDT and CDR2 YNNKEL (reference sequence). CDR3 length: 17 amino acids.

This clone was seen once. The chain employs TRBV28 and TRBJ1-1, with 9 bases that match TRBD1. The CDR3 is made up of 15 amino acids. Germline V CDR1 and CDR2: MDHEN, SYDVKM. The V segment lost 7 bases and the J segment 1 base; nucleotides outside the gene matches: 7. CDR3 sequence reads: CASTQSGQGNTEAFF. The CDR3 DNA sequence: TGTGCCAGCACCCAATCGGGACAGGGGAACACTGAAGCTTTCTTT.

This clone was counted a single time. The rearrangement uses TRBV27 and TRBJ1-2; D gene uncertain. Trimming removed 0 bases at V and 2 bases at J, with 7 bases between. The CDR3 has 14 amino acids. Germline lookup yields CDR1 MNHEY and CDR2 SMNVEV (reference sequence). CDR3 nucleotides: TGTGCCAGCAGTTTATCGGGCAACAACTATGGCTACACCTTC. Translation gives CASSLSGNNYGYTF.